The present T cell receptor beta chain was sequenced within a study of Graves' ophthalmopathy and Graves' hyperthyroidism. Serum thyroxine and TRAb, along with clinical symptoms, thyroid ultrasound and orbital computed tomography, were what diagnosis relied on. The authors used Ficoll-Paque density gradient centrifugation to separate PBMCs. The input was roughly 9.3 ml of fresh peripheral blood. In its sample, this clonotype was seen many times. RNA transcripts provided the template for amplifying TCR beta CDR3 regions. RT-PCR with HTBI primers came first, then second-round multiplex PCR. TCRdb itself ran the multiplex PCR reads through MiXCR, one entry per CDR3 protein. The table includes roughly 420,000 distinct CDR3 sequences, around 21% detected once. This receptor was obtained from a woman younger than 30 with stable Graves' hyperthyroidism. Sequenced material: peripheral blood.

This CDR3 is CASKGLNQPQHF. In DNA, the CDR3 is TGTGCCAGCAAGGGGTTAAATCAGCCCCAGCATTTT. This rearrangement joins TRBV6-5 to TRBJ1-5; perhaps TRBD1 as D (5 bases). The V gene lost 7 bases and the J gene lost 4 bases, with 8 bases spanning the gap. The CDR3 is 12 residues long. Looked up from germline, CDR1 is MNHEY and CDR2 is SVGAGI.